A selection of T cell receptor beta chains follows, all from one sample in a study of blood T cell repertoires in COVID-19. Produced via immunoSEQ multiplex PCR; TCRdb's table is partial and in-frame only. The sample contains 200,000 to 250,000 clones, about nine tenths of which appear only once. Input material: peripheral blood. Receptors originate from a man between 60 and 70 years old with acute or convalescent COVID-19. CDR3s include the opening cysteine and the closing phenylalanine or tryptophan. The D gene is left open where the match is weak. Not all rows give a size; the values are once, few, many and, for expanded clones, a class.

>few|TRBD2|TRBJ2-1|TRBV9|17
CASSPPRGLEGLNEQFF
TGTGCCAGCAGCCCACCTCGGGGACTAGAGGGGTTGAATGAGCAGTTCTTC
>-|-|TRBJ1-1|TRBV28|13
CASRGGLETEAFF
TGTGCCAGCAGAGGGGGATTAGAAACTGAAGCTTTCTTT
>-|TRBD2|TRBJ2-7|TRBV6-5|14
CASSWGLAGDEQYF
TGTGCCAGCAGTTGGGGACTAGCGGGAGACGAGCAGTACTTC
>-|TRBD2|TRBJ2-7|TRBV28|12
CASSYPGLAGDF
TGTGCCAGCAGTTACCCCGGACTAGCGGGAGACTTC
>once|-|TRBJ2-5|TRBV27|14
CASRPNGAQETQYF
TGTGCCAGCCGTCCCAACGGTGCTCAAGAGACCCAGTACTTC
>-|TRBD2|TRBJ2-1|TRBV3-1/TRBV3-2|16
CASSPPSGGGRNEQFF
TGTGCCAGCAGCCCGCCTTCGGGCGGGGGGCGGAATGAGCAGTTCTTC
>-|-|TRBJ1-1|TRBV4-2|14
CASSQVNLNTEAFF
TGTGCCAGCAGCCAAGTCAATTTGAACACTGAAGCTTTCTTT
>-|-|TRBJ2-2|TRBV10-3|13
CAIKLASAGELFF
TGTGCCATCAAGCTGGCTAGCGCCGGGGAGCTGTTTTTT
>-|-|TRBJ2-3|TRBV11-3|16
CASSLGSSGSTDTQYF
TGTGCCAGCAGCTTAGGGTCGAGCGGCAGCACAGATACGCAGTATTTT
>few|-|TRBJ1-1|TRBV5-1|14
CASRFSTGFTEAFF
TGCGCCAGCAGGTTTAGCACGGGGTTTACTGAAGCTTTCTTT
>-|-|TRBJ1-1|TRBV6-2/TRBV6-3|15
CASSDEGRGNTEAFF
TGTGCCAGCAGTGACGAGGGCAGGGGGAACACTGAAGCTTTCTTT
>once|-|TRBJ2-1|TRBV6-6|15
CASSYSVDSYNEQFF
TGTGCCAGCAGTTACTCAGTAGACTCCTACAATGAGCAGTTCTTC
>once|-|TRBJ2-7|TRBV2|12
CASSVIAYEQYF
TGTGCCAGCAGTGTCATTGCCTACGAGCAGTACTTC
>-|-|TRBJ2-1|TRBV3-1/TRBV3-2|14
CASSQSRGYNEQFF
TGTGCCAGCAGCCAATCAAGGGGGTACAATGAGCAGTTCTTC
>-|TRBD2|TRBJ2-5|TRBV7-2|16
CASRQGTSGTRETQYF
TGTGCCAGCAGGCAGGGGACTAGCGGGACGCGAGAGACCCAGTACTTC
>-|-|TRBJ1-1|TRBV30|11
CAWSIDREAFF
TGTGCCTGGAGTATTGACAGGGAAGCTTTCTTT
>-|-|TRBJ1-1|TRBV29-1|13
CSVEESMGGEAFF
TGCAGCGTTGAAGAGAGTATGGGGGGGGAAGCTTTCTTT
>-|TRBD1|TRBJ1-5|TRBV6-2/TRBV6-3|16
CASSSGTGVGNQPQHF
TGTGCCAGCAGTTCTGGGACAGGGGTGGGCAATCAGCCCCAGCATTTT
>-|-|TRBJ2-1|TRBV6-5|14
CASSPGGTYNEQFF
TGTGCCAGCAGCCCGGGGGGCACGTACAATGAGCAGTTCTTC
>-|TRBD2|TRBJ2-5|TRBV28|16
CASRRGLAGGEETQYF
TGTGCCAGCAGGAGGGGGCTAGCGGGAGGGGAAGAGACCCAGTACTTC
>-|-|TRBJ1-1|TRBV4-1|15
CASSQDAQLNTEAFF
TGCGCCAGCAGCCAAGATGCACAACTGAACACTGAAGCTTTCTTT
>-|-|TRBJ2-1|TRBV27|15
CASSSNSGSYNEQFF
TGTGCCAGCAGTTCTAATAGCGGCTCCTACAATGAGCAGTTCTTC
>-|-|TRBJ1-3|TRBV6-5|14
CASSRGYYGNTIYF
TGTGCCAGCAGCCGAGGTTATTATGGAAACACCATATATTTT
>-|-|TRBJ2-7|TRBV11-1|14
CASSLENSPYEQYF
TGTGCCAGCAGCTTAGAGAACAGTCCCTACGAGCAGTACTTC
>-|TRBD1|TRBJ1-5|TRBV20-1|16
CSASGLGQGAGQPQHF
TGCAGTGCTAGTGGGCTGGGACAGGGAGCTGGCCAGCCCCAGCATTTT
>-|-|TRBJ1-4|TRBV18|16
CASSPTTGATNEKLFF
TGTGCCAGCTCACCTACCACGGGTGCAACTAATGAAAAACTGTTTTTT
>-|TRBD1|TRBJ2-1|TRBV6-5|14
CASRTRQGAREQFF
TGTGCCAGCAGGACGAGGCAGGGGGCACGAGAGCAGTTCTTC
>few|TRBD1|TRBJ1-5|TRBV27|17
CASSLLSGDRGNQPQHF
TGTGCCAGCAGTTTATTAAGTGGGGACAGGGGCAATCAGCCCCAGCATTTT
>-|TRBD1|TRBJ2-5|TRBV6-1|16
CASSDPPGQGLETQYF
TGTGCCAGCAGTGATCCCCCGGGACAGGGGTTGGAGACCCAGTACTTC
>-|-|TRBJ2-7|TRBV2|14
CASRDRAGAYEQYF
TGTGCCAGCAGGGATCGTGCCGGGGCCTACGAGCAGTACTTC
>-|TRBD1|TRBJ1-5|TRBV19|14
CASRRTGEGQPQHF
TGTGCCAGTAGGCGGACAGGGGAAGGTCAGCCCCAGCATTTT
>-|-|TRBJ1-1|TRBV19|13
CASSIATDTSAFF
TGTGCCAGTAGTATAGCCACAGATACTAGCGCTTTCTTT
>-|TRBD2|TRBJ2-2|TRBV24-1|14
CATATSGSSGELFF
TGTGCCACCGCGACTAGCGGGAGTTCCGGGGAGCTGTTTTTT
>-|-|TRBJ2-5|TRBV2|13
CASSNIPAETQYF
TGTGCCAGCAGTAATATCCCCGCGGAGACCCAGTACTTC
>many|-|TRBJ2-1|TRBV11-3|14
CASSLVPSVNEQFF
TGTGCCAGCAGCTTAGTCCCATCAGTCAATGAGCAGTTCTTC
>-|-|TRBJ2-3|TRBV19|13
CASRGRSTDTQYF
TGTGCCAGTAGGGGGAGGAGCACAGATACGCAGTATTTT
>-|-|TRBJ1-5|TRBV5-1|15
CASSLSSSGSEPQHF
TGCGCCAGCAGCTTGTCCTCTAGCGGGTCGGAGCCCCAGCATTTT
>-|TRBD1|TRBJ2-3|TRBV19|16
CASRTLGTGGTDTQYF
TGTGCCAGTAGGACCCTCGGGACAGGGGGAACAGATACGCAGTATTTT
>-|TRBD2|TRBJ2-1|TRBV10-3|11
CAISGSGEQFF
TGTGCCATCAGTGGTAGCGGGGAGCAGTTCTTC
>-|-|TRBJ2-7|TRBV7-2|15
CASSPEVGYSYEQYF
TGTGCCAGCAGCCCGGAGGTAGGTTATTCCTACGAGCAGTACTTC
>-|-|TRBJ1-2|TRBV19|15
CASSIGGFSNYGYTF
TGTGCCAGTAGTATAGGAGGTTTTTCTAACTATGGCTACACCTTC
>-|TRBD1|TRBJ1-2|TRBV19|14
CASTKGQANYGYTF
TGTGCCAGTACCAAAGGACAGGCTAACTATGGCTACACCTTC
>-|TRBD2|TRBJ2-2|TRBV24-1|17
CATSDLIAGGPTGELFF
TGTGCCACCAGTGACTTGATAGCGGGAGGGCCTACCGGGGAGCTGTTTTTT
>-|TRBD1|TRBJ1-4|TRBV24-1|15
CATSDPGTGDEKLFF
TGTGCCACCAGTGATCCCGGGACAGGGGATGAAAAACTGTTTTTT
>-|-|TRBJ2-3|TRBV7-9|12
CASSLEGRGRHF
TGTGCCAGCAGCTTAGAGGGCAGGGGAAGACATTTT
>-|-|TRBJ1-5|TRBV6-2/TRBV6-3|16
CASSEPGGAGVQPQHF
TGTGCCAGCAGCGAGCCCGGAGGGGCCGGGGTTCAGCCCCAGCATTTT
>once|-|TRBJ1-2|TRBV25-1|15
CASSRGGEEEDGYTF
TGTGCCAGCAGTCGAGGTGGAGAGGAGGAGGATGGCTACACCTTC
>-|-|TRBJ1-1|TRBV19|13
CASSMRAHDEAFF
TGTGCCAGTAGTATGCGGGCACACGATGAAGCTTTCTTT
>-|-|TRBJ2-2|TRBV7-6|13
CASSLASPGELFF
TGTGCCAGCAGCCTGGCTTCGCCCGGGGAGCTGTTTTTT
>-|-|TRBJ2-2|TRBV9|14
CASSVALEIGELFF
TGTGCCAGCAGCGTAGCTTTGGAGATCGGGGAGCTGTTTTTT
>-|-|TRBJ2-2|TRBV29-1|12
CSVYTGAGELFF
TGCAGCGTTTATACAGGCGCCGGGGAGCTGTTTTTT
>-|-|TRBJ2-3|TRBV7-9|11
CASSGVATQYF
TGTGCCAGCTCGGGGGTAGCCACGCAGTATTTT